The present T cell receptor beta chain was sequenced within a study of early T cells in non-severe SARS-CoV-2 infection listed by TCRdb under 2021. The study in broad terms: TCR sequencing used bulk RNA from unsorted whole blood, so alpha and beta chains could not be paired. Results and caveats for the whole study, not just this receptor: VDJdb matching was skewed toward anti-spike CD8 responses and likely underestimated virus-specific expansions, missing private and CD4 specificities.

A case-control design nested within a healthcare worker cohort in London, UK, was used, with weekly nasopharyngeal swab PCR tests and blood sampling performed. Between 23 and 31 March 2020, the week of the UK lockdown, healthcare workers were enrolled and then followed up weekly for as long as 16 weeks. Per the germline V gene, SGHVS is the CDR1 and FQNEAQ is the CDR2. Reading from cysteine to phenylalanine, the CDR3 counts 15 amino acids. Only CDR3 DNA is held: 45 bases, read in frame from base 1. The junction shows trimming of 2 bases on V and 0 bases on J, plus 8 bases between the germline ends. Libraries were made using 5' RACE. The sequencer was a NextSeq 500. In the TCR library protocol, unique molecular identifiers were attached to individual cDNA molecules to correct for PCR bias and sequencing error. Both TCR alpha and beta chains were sequenced, and tight co-correlation was observed between alpha and beta sequence abundances in each sample. On the study's bioinformatics: Decombinator V4 was used to perform V gene, J gene and CDR3 annotation of TCR sequences. TCRs were defined as expanded if a significant change between any two time points was detected under a Poisson model with p below 0.0001. TCR abundances were normalised to the total number of TCRs sequenced per sample and were expressed as counts per million. MAIT TCRs were defined by TRAV1-2 paired with TRAJ12, TRAJ20 or TRAJ33, and iNKT TCRs by TRAV10 paired with TRAJ18. A search of VDJdb, accessed on 1 November 2021, was run for TCRs annotated to CMV, EBV and SARS-CoV-2, with TCRs annotated for multiple antigens excluded. TCRdb reprocessed the public reads (quality trimming at Q25 with fastp, clone calling with MiXCR) and kept in-frame beta chains. Every CDR3 protein is listed once, alongside the most common genes and DNA of its rows. The authors' filters were not applied to this entry. The sample contains tens of thousands of distinct CDR3 sequences, around 12% of them found a single time. The ten most abundant clones make up about 2.5% of the sample.

About this clonotype: What antigen it recognizes has not been identified. Base qualities are missing; no much larger clone stands one base away.

Sequenced here: whole blood, sampled at baseline. This sequence uses TRBV7-8 and TRBJ1-5, with the D gene not clear enough to name. The source is an adult who was a healthcare worker with PCR-confirmed SARS-CoV-2 infection or an uninfected control (not recorded which). CDR3 loop: CASSLKGSSNQPQHF. The nucleotide sequence is given as TGTGCCAGCAGCTTAAAGGGCTCTAGCAATCAGCCCCAGCATTTT. Joined to the reference TRBV7-8 and TRBJ1-5 proteins, this CDR3 gives the full variable domain: GAGVSQSPRYKVAKRGQDVALRCDPISGHVSLFWYQQALGQGPEFLTYFQNEAQLDKSGLPSDRFFAERPEGSVSTLKIQRTQQEDSAVYLCASSLKGSSNQPQHFGDGTRLSIL.